The rows below give T cell receptor beta chains drawn from one sample of a study of blood T cell repertoires in COVID-19. Profiled with immunoSEQ multiplex PCR; TCRdb holds only in-frame clones, not every one. In the table there are approximately 190,000 clones, more than 75% of which are singletons. Sample: peripheral blood. These receptors all stem from a woman aged 55-70 years with COVID-19, enrolled during active disease. Both conserved end residues are part of each CDR3. The order of the fields is V gene, J gene, CDR3 length, CDR3 protein.

>TRBV11-1|TRBJ1-2|13
CASSFKTGSGYTF
>TRBV5-8|TRBJ2-6|18
CASSVGLAGYSGANVLTF
>TRBV23-1|TRBJ2-7|15
CASSHFRLAGVEQYF
>TRBV27|TRBJ2-5|14
CASSLAGLQETQYF
>TRBV28|TRBJ1-3|14
CASSLEQGRDTIYF
>TRBV6-6|TRBJ2-3|16
CASSLGTAWPLGTQYF
>TRBV4-2|TRBJ1-6|16
CASSQDRTGINSPLHF
>TRBV19|TRBJ2-6|16
CASGEIRVSGANVLTF
>TRBV6-5|TRBJ2-1|12
CASTTQGDEQFF
>TRBV10-1|TRBJ2-3|15
CASSENRNYPDTQYF
>TRBV19|TRBJ2-5|14
CASTDSGNRETQYF
>TRBV19|TRBJ2-1|16
CASSIGLSGGHNEQFF
>TRBV3-1/TRBV3-2|TRBJ1-2|13
CASSRQGAYGYTF
>TRBV3-1/TRBV3-2|TRBJ2-3|17
CASSQGVTGFSTDTQYF
>TRBV30|TRBJ1-5|15
CAWSVGTYSNQPQHF
>TRBV28|TRBJ2-6|13
CAILGSGANVLTF
>TRBV2|TRBJ2-2|14
CASGRTANTGELFF
>TRBV13|TRBJ1-1|14
CASSLGRSNTEAFF
>TRBV6-5|TRBJ1-1|15
CASSPGQGMHTEAFF
>TRBV5-4|TRBJ2-2|16
CASSPGLAGGPWELFF
>TRBV12-3/TRBV12-4|TRBJ1-5|13
CASSGQGFQPQHF
>TRBV11-2|TRBJ2-3|17
CASSRTGMGQGIGTQYF
>TRBV11-2|TRBJ2-3|16
CASSLSGRALADTQYF
>TRBV27|TRBJ2-7|20
CASSLSGWGQGGSGAYEQYF
>TRBV28|TRBJ1-1|13
CASSFSRSLEAFF
>TRBV21-1|TRBJ1-3|15
CASTGGEVPGNTIYF
>TRBV6-5|TRBJ1-1|13
CASAADRWTEAFF
>TRBV24-1|TRBJ1-5|16
CATSDMTGASNQPQHF
>TRBV6-5|TRBJ1-5|14
CASRGTGGLQPQHF
>TRBV5-6|TRBJ2-7|19
CASSLPPVGGPPHPLEQYF
>TRBV6-5|TRBJ1-2|13
CASSTGTGGLYTF
>TRBV14|TRBJ2-7|15
CASSLGRGASREQYF
>TRBV5-1|TRBJ2-2|15
CASSLVQGGTGELFF
>TRBV24-1|TRBJ1-2|16
CATSDPRQGGLYGYTF
>TRBV12-3/TRBV12-4|TRBJ1-2|13
CASSLGTGIGYTF
>TRBV6-6|TRBJ2-7|12
CASSPGGREQYF
>TRBV7-9|TRBJ2-3|14
CASRTSYGSDTQYF
>TRBV29-1|TRBJ2-5|13
CSAQGGNQETQYF
>TRBV6-6|TRBJ2-7|15
CASSYPGGGVGEQYF
>TRBV7-9|TRBJ2-2|15
CASKMGLAVVGELFF
>TRBV7-3|TRBJ2-5|14
CASSATGAQETQYF